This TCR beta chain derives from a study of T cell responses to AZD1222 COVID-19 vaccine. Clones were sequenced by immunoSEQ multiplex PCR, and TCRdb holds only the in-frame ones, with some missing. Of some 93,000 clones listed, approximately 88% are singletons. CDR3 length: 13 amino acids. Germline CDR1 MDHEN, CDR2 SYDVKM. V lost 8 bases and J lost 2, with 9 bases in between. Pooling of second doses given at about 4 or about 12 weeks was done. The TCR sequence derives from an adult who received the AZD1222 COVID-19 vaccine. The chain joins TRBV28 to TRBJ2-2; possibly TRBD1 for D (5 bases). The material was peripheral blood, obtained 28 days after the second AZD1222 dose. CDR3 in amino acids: CASLDRNTGELFF. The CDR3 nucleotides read TGTGCCAGCCTAGACAGAAACACCGGGGAGCTGTTTTTT.